A selection of T cell receptor beta chains follows, all from one sample in a study of patients and donors after allogeneic stem cell transplantation. TCRdb independently ran MiXCR on the RT-PCR reads; one entry per CDR3 protein. This sample carries about 76,000 distinct CDR3 sequences, approximately 26% of them seen once, and the ten largest clones take around a quarter. The sequenced sample was blood, either unsorted or a sorted T cell fraction (not recorded which). All receptors come from a human donor who was either an allogeneic HSCT recipient or a stem cell or donor lymphocyte infusion donor (not recorded which). It is not recorded whose cells these are; they may come from a transplant donor. Each CDR3 is given with its conserved first and last residue. A D gene is named only where the DNA matches it firmly. Clone size is stated in some rows and not others, as once, few, many or a class when expanded.

D gene: NA
J gene: TRBJ2-7
V gene: TRBV20-1
clone size: NA
CDR3 DNA: TGCAGTGCTAGGCTTCCAGGCAGGCGTTTCTCCTACGAGCAGTACTTC
CDR3 protein: CSARLPGRRFSYEQYF

D gene: TRBD1
J gene: TRBJ2-1
V gene: TRBV6-1
clone size: NA
CDR3 DNA: TGTGCCAGCAGTGAACCTGGGACAGGGGTGGGGGACGATGAGCAGTTCTTC
CDR3 protein: CASSEPGTGVGDDEQFF

D gene: TRBD2
J gene: TRBJ2-7
V gene: TRBV25-1
clone size: NA
CDR3 DNA: TGTGCCCAAAGCGGGGCCTACGAGCAGTACTTC
CDR3 protein: CAQSGAYEQYF

D gene: NA
J gene: TRBJ2-1
V gene: TRBV24-1
clone size: few
CDR3 DNA: TGTGCCACCAGTGATTTAAGCCCTAGCCCTAGCTCCTACAATGAGCAGTTCTTC
CDR3 protein: CATSDLSPSPSSYNEQFF

D gene: NA
J gene: TRBJ2-1
V gene: TRBV29-1
clone size: NA
CDR3 DNA: TGCAGCGCCCTTGGCCCAGGAGGGTTAATTCTCAATGAGCAGTTCTTC
CDR3 protein: CSALGPGGLILNEQFF

D gene: TRBD2
J gene: TRBJ2-5
V gene: TRBV12-3/TRBV12-4
clone size: NA
CDR3 DNA: TGTGCCAGCAGTACAGGACTAGTAGTTGAGACCCAGTACTTC
CDR3 protein: CASSTGLVVETQYF

D gene: NA
J gene: TRBJ2-7
V gene: TRBV5-5
clone size: NA
CDR3 DNA: TGTGCCAGCAGCTCCTCGTTATACGAGCAGTACTTC
CDR3 protein: CASSSSLYEQYF

D gene: TRBD1
J gene: TRBJ1-1
V gene: TRBV6-6
clone size: many
CDR3 DNA: TGTGCCAGCAGTTACCACCCCGGGACAGGGCCCCCCGAAGCTTTCTTT
CDR3 protein: CASSYHPGTGPPEAFF

D gene: NA
J gene: TRBJ1-2
V gene: TRBV5-1
clone size: few
CDR3 DNA: TGCGCCAGCAGCTTGGCCGACGGCGGACGAGATGGCTACACCTTC
CDR3 protein: CASSLADGGRDGYTF

D gene: NA
J gene: TRBJ1-6
V gene: TRBV20-1
clone size: few
CDR3 DNA: TGCAGTGCTAGGACGAGCCCGGGGTCACCCCTCCACTTT
CDR3 protein: CSARTSPGSPLHF

D gene: TRBD1
J gene: TRBJ2-5
V gene: TRBV5-1
clone size: NA
CDR3 DNA: TGCGCCAGCAGCTTGGGGACAGGGAAAGCGGAGACCCAGTACTTC
CDR3 protein: CASSLGTGKAETQYF

D gene: NA
J gene: TRBJ2-3
V gene: TRBV20-1
clone size: NA
CDR3 DNA: TGCAGTGCTAGACCGGGCCTAGCGGATACGCAGTATTTT
CDR3 protein: CSARPGLADTQYF

D gene: TRBD2
J gene: TRBJ2-4
V gene: TRBV3-1
clone size: few
CDR3 DNA: TGTGCCAGCAGCTCACTCCCCTACGAGTGGCGGGAGTTGGCCAAAAACATTCAGTACTTC
CDR3 protein: CASSSLPYEWRELAKNIQYF

D gene: NA
J gene: TRBJ1-2
V gene: TRBV2
clone size: NA
CDR3 DNA: TGTGCCAGCAGTGAAGGTGAACATTCCTATGGCTACACCTTC
CDR3 protein: CASSEGEHSYGYTF

D gene: NA
J gene: TRBJ1-5
V gene: TRBV5-1
clone size: NA
CDR3 DNA: TGCGCCAGCAGCTTTGAGGGTTTTCAGCCCCAGCATTTT
CDR3 protein: CASSFEGFQPQHF

D gene: TRBD2
J gene: TRBJ2-7
V gene: TRBV6-5
clone size: NA
CDR3 DNA: TGTGCCAGCAGTTACAAAGCGGGGGGGCGAGAGCAGTACTTC
CDR3 protein: CASSYKAGGREQYF

D gene: NA
J gene: TRBJ1-5
V gene: TRBV6-6
clone size: NA
CDR3 DNA: TGTGCCAGCAGTTACGGGGGGGCAGGGTATCAGCCCCAGCATTTT
CDR3 protein: CASSYGGAGYQPQHF

D gene: NA
J gene: TRBJ1-1
V gene: TRBV18
clone size: NA
CDR3 DNA: TGTGCCAGCTCACGTTTAAAGGACAGTGGCACTGAAGCTTTCTTT
CDR3 protein: CASSRLKDSGTEAFF

D gene: TRBD1
J gene: TRBJ1-4
V gene: TRBV20-1
clone size: few
CDR3 DNA: TGCAGTGCTAGAGATTTGGAGGGGGCGATTAATGAAAAACTGTTTTTT
CDR3 protein: CSARDLEGAINEKLFF

D gene: NA
J gene: TRBJ1-1
V gene: TRBV12-3/TRBV12-4
clone size: NA
CDR3 DNA: TGTGCCAGCAGTCCCCAGGGTAGCACTGAAGCTTTCTTT
CDR3 protein: CASSPQGSTEAFF

D gene: NA
J gene: TRBJ1-2
V gene: TRBV2
clone size: NA
CDR3 DNA: TGTGCCAGCAGGTTACAGGGAATTGGCTACACCTTC
CDR3 protein: CASRLQGIGYTF

D gene: NA
J gene: TRBJ2-3
V gene: TRBV20-1
clone size: NA
CDR3 DNA: TGCAGTGCTAGTAAAGGGGTCACAGATACGCAGTATTTT
CDR3 protein: CSASKGVTDTQYF

D gene: NA
J gene: TRBJ2-2
V gene: TRBV10-2
clone size: NA
CDR3 DNA: TGCGCCAGCAGTGAACCCGGGGGCTACACCGGGGAGCTGTTTTTT
CDR3 protein: CASSEPGGYTGELFF

D gene: NA
J gene: TRBJ1-6
V gene: TRBV21-1
clone size: NA
CDR3 DNA: TGTGCCATCCCCCGAGGGAAAGCTGGGGATTCACCCCTCCACTTT
CDR3 protein: CAIPRGKAGDSPLHF

D gene: NA
J gene: TRBJ1-3
V gene: TRBV29-1
clone size: few
CDR3 DNA: TGCAGCGTGAGGGGCTGGGGCACTGGAAACACCATATATTTT
CDR3 protein: CSVRGWGTGNTIYF